These 7 T cell receptor beta chains were all obtained from the same sample, sequenced in a study of patients and donors after allogeneic stem cell transplantation. TCRdb recomputed calls from the RT-PCR reads with MiXCR, one row per CDR3 protein. The sample consists of about 400,000 distinct CDR3 sequences, 16% of them appearing once. The sample comprised blood, either unsorted or a sorted T cell fraction (not recorded which). Receptors originate from a human donor who was either an allogeneic HSCT recipient or a stem cell or donor lymphocyte infusion donor (not recorded which). It is not recorded whose cells these are; they may come from a transplant donor.

The chain joins TRBV12-3 or TRBV12-4 to TRBJ2-7, with TRBD1 matching over 12 bases. CDR3 size: 16 residues. V was clipped by 7 bases and J by 4 bases; unmatched bases: 11. The CDR3 DNA follows: TGTGCCAGCACCTTAGGTGGGACAGGGGGCGCGTACGAGCAGTACTTC. Translation: CASTLGGTGGAYEQYF.

The chain joins TRBV7-2 to TRBJ1-1; D perhaps matches TRBD1 (5 bases). V dropped 3 bases and J dropped 2 bases, with 13 bases sitting between them. CDR1 and CDR2 from the germline V gene are SGHTA and FQGNSA. This CDR3 is built from 15 residues. Here the CDR3 DNA reads TGTGCCAGCAGCTTCCGGACAACGTTCAACACTGAAGCTTTCTTT. It translates to CASSFRTTFNTEAFF.

This clonotype was found many times. J is TRBJ2-7 and V is TRBV28, with D perhaps given as TRBD1 or TRBD2 (5 bases each). CDR1 and CDR2 from the germline V gene are MDHEN and SYDVKM. The CDR3 is made up of 14 amino acids. Trimming left V 2 bases short and J 6 bases short, with 14 bases between. The CDR3 protein is CASSLGGSVGEQYF. CDR3 DNA: TGTGCCAGCAGTTTAGGGGGATCGGTCGGCGAGCAGTACTTC. Based on the CDR3 plus reference TRBV28 and TRBJ2-7, the full variable domain is DVKVTQSSRYLVKRTGEKVFLECVQDMDHENMFWYRQDPGLGLRLIYFSYDVKMKEKGDIPEGYSVSREKKERFSLILESASTNQTSMYLCASSLGGSVGEQYFGPGTRLTVT.

This clonotype was seen more than once but under ten times. The rearrangement uses TRBV3-1 and TRBJ1-2; D not resolved. CDR3 size: 14 residues. Germline V gene lookup returns CDR1 LGHDT and CDR2 YNNKEL (reference sequence). Deletions cut 4 bases from V and 7 bases from J, with 16 bases between. The CDR3 bases are TGTGCCAGCAGCCCCTATGCGAGTTTGGGTGGCTACACCTTC. It translates to CASSPYASLGGYTF. Using reference TRBV3-1 and TRBJ1-2 for the parts outside the CDR3, the full variable domain is DTAVSQTPKYLVTQMGNDKSIKCEQNLGHDTMYWYKQDSKKFLKIMFSYNNKELIINETVPNRFSPKSPDKAHLNLHINSLELGDSAVYFCASSPYASLGGYTFGSGTRLTVV.

The table lists this clonotype with a few counts. The V call is TRBV12-5, the J call TRBJ1-1; the D is unclear. The CDR3 contains 17 residues. CDR1 LGHNT and CDR2 FRNRAP come from the germline V gene. Trimming stripped 2 bases from V and 4 bases from J, with 20 bases between. The CDR3 sequence is CASGLTPLSGGGTEAFF. The DNA for the CDR3 is TGTGCTAGTGGTTTGACCCCCCTCTCAGGTGGAGGCACTGAAGCTTTCTTT.

The rearrangement uses TRBV3-1 and TRBJ2-7; perhaps TRBD1 as D (5 bases). The ends were cut back, 5 bases at V and 7 bases at J, with 9 bases in the middle. Germline V gives CDR1 LGHDT, CDR2 YNNKEL (reference sequence). CDR3 length equals 11 residues. The DNA of the CDR3 is TGTGCCAGCAGCATCCGACAGGAGCAGTACTTC. It encodes CASSIRQEQYF.

The chain couples TRBV24-1 to TRBJ1-6; 9 nucleotides agree with TRBD1. Germline CDR1 and CDR2: KGHDR and SFDVKD. J was trimmed by 7 bases and V by 3 bases; bases with no gene match: 6. There are 16 residues in the CDR3. The chain's CDR3 is CATSDRKTGGNSPLHF. CDR3 bases: TGTGCCACCAGTGATCGAAAGACAGGGGGGAATTCACCCCTCCACTTT.